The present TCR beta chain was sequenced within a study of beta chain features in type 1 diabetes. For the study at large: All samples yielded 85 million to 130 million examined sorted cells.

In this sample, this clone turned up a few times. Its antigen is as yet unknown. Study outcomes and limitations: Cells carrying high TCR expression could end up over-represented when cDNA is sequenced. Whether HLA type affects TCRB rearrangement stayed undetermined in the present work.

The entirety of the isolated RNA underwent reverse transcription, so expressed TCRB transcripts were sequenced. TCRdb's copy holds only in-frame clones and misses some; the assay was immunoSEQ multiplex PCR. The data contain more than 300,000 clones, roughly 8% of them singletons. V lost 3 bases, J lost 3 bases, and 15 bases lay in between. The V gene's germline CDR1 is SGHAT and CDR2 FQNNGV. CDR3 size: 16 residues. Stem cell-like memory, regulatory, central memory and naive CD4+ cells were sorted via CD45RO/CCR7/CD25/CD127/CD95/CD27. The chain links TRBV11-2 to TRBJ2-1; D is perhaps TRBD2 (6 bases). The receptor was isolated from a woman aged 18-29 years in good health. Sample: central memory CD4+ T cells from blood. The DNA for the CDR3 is TGTGCCAGCAGCTTGGCCACTAGCTGGAACTACAATGAGCAGTTCTTC. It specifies CASSLATSWNYNEQFF. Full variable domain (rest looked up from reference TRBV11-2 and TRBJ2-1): EAGVAQSPRYKIIEKRQSVAFWCNPISGHATLYWYQQILGQGPKLLIQFQNNGVVDDSQLPKDRFSAERLKGVDSTLKIQPAKLEDSAVYLCASSLATSWNYNEQFFGPGTRLTVL.